In its sample, the clone carrying this TCR beta chain was seen a few times. What it binds is not known. The data are from a study of blood T cells in healthy people across ages. Study-wide results and limits: Per-million-T-cell TCR beta diversity fell roughly linearly with age. Diversity was estimated from one million T cells, and these estimates were considered underestimates.

A J-beta primer mix and a sample-barcoded 5' primer were used in a second PCR of about 6 to 12 cycles. Each cDNA molecule was tagged by a template-switch adaptor that had 12 random nucleotides. A single record per CDR3 protein comes from TCRdb applying MiXCR to the 5' RACE reads. The table lists approximately 800,000 distinct CDR3 sequences, approximately 53% of them singletons. Per individual sample, total RNA of at least 5 micrograms was extracted. CDR1 is MNHNS and CDR2 is SASEGT in the germline V gene. CDR3 length: 13 amino acids. V was pared by 7 bases and J by 14 bases, with 22 bases between. This chain connects TRBV6-1 to TRBJ2-3, with D perhaps given as TRBD1 or TRBD2 (6 bases each). The sequenced material came from blood. This clonotype was sampled from a man older than 75 in good health. The CDR3 region is CASMAGKDRYAYF. The CDR3 nucleotides are TGTGCCAGCATGGCGGGAAAGGACAGATACGCGTATTTT.